This T cell receptor beta chain was recorded in a study of CD8+ T cells in alopecia areata. Regarding the study as a whole: Unlike in mice, where it was clearer, TCR sharing across patients was less clear, possibly HLA-related.

This clone occurred a few times. Its antigen remains unknown. Reverse transcription of extracted RNA yielded cDNA, which provided the sequencing template. Sequencing used immunoSEQ multiplex PCR; TCRdb keeps in-frame clones, though not all of them. Among 150,000 to 200,000 clones listed, 40% to 55% were seen once. Germline V gene data show CDR1 as MNHNY and CDR2 as SVGAGI (reference sequence). This CDR3 has 14 residues. Trimming cost V 6 bases and J 7 bases, with 15 bases left between them. The treatment is: oral pan-JAK inhibitor, 5-10 mg twice daily. This TCR was sampled from a human donor with alopecia areata. The sequencing used CD8+ T cells sorted from blood, collected around week 54, from a patient treated with tofacitinib. V gene TRBV6-6 combines with J gene TRBJ2-2; a possible D gene is TRBD2 (5 bases). This chain's CDR3 is CASSGGLVIGELFF. The CDR3 nucleotides are TGTGCCAGCAGCGGAGGCCTCGTAATCGGGGAGCTGTTTTTT.